The 22 T cell receptor beta chains presented below share a single source sample, sequenced in a study of CD8 T cells in ankylosing spondylitis. MiXCR, applied by TCRdb to the 5' RACE reads, yields one record per CDR3 protein. Of around 150,000 distinct CDR3 sequences listed, 15% to 20% are singletons. Sequencing was performed on blood, either unsorted or a sorted T cell fraction (not recorded which). Source of these receptors: a male donor with ankylosing spondylitis or in good health (not recorded which).

This clonotype was detected only a few times. The CDR3 nucleotides are TGCGCCAGCAGCGCCCCTCCCGTGGATGAGCAGTTCTTC. Protein: CASSAPPVDEQFF. This rearrangement joins TRBV5-1 to TRBJ2-1; D is ambiguous. The CDR3 has 13 residues. Trimming took off 4 bases at V and 8 bases at J, with 13 bases between the two ends. Germline V gives CDR1 SGHRS, CDR2 YFSETQ.

This clonotype occurred many times. V usage is TRBV28 and J usage is TRBJ2-3; no reliable D call. Germline CDR1 MDHEN, CDR2 SYDVKM. The CDR3 is 13 residues long. V was clipped by 5 bases and J by 3 bases, with 9 bases between them. The CDR3 loop reads CASSGDGTDTQYF. For the CDR3, the DNA is TGTGCCAGCAGTGGCGACGGGACAGATACGCAGTATTTT.

This clonotype has a count of ten or more. The chain uses TRBV6-1 and TRBJ1-1; TRBD1 is a possible D gene (5 bases). The CDR3 is made up of 13 amino acids. The V gene's germline CDR1 is MNHNS and CDR2 SASEGT. V lost 2 bases to trimming and J lost 10 bases, with 14 bases between them. The CDR3 DNA is TGTGCCAGCAGTGAAACCAGGGCCGGGGGAGCTTTCTTT. Translated: CASSETRAGGAFF.

V is TRBV6-5 and J is TRBJ2-3, with no clear D. The V end was cut by 2 bases, the J end by 8 bases, with 11 bases between. Germline values: CDR1 MNHEY, CDR2 SVGAGI. This CDR3 is built from 13 residues. The CDR3 is CASSYPGFATQYF. For the CDR3, the DNA is TGTGCCAGCAGTTACCCGGGTTTCGCTACGCAGTATTTT.

This clonotype was recorded a few times. The rearrangement uses TRBV7-9 and TRBJ2-1; D remains ambiguous. This CDR3 contains 11 residues. V dropped 5 bases and J dropped 9 bases, with 8 bases sitting between them. Germline CDR1 is SEHNR and CDR2 is FQNEAQ (reference sequence). The CDR3: CASSLVSEQFF. The DNA of the CDR3 is TGTGCCAGCAGCCTAGTAAGTGAGCAGTTCTTC. Full variable domain (missing parts from reference TRBV7-9 and TRBJ2-1): DTGVSQNPRHKITKRGQNVTFRCDPISEHNRLYWYRQTLGQGPEFLTYFQNEAQLEKSRLLSDRFSAERPKGSFSTLEIQRTEQGDSAMYLCASSLVSEQFFGPGTRLTVL.

The chain employs TRBV19 and TRBJ2-1; 9 nucleotides line up with TRBD1. Germline CDR1 is LNHDA and CDR2 is SQIVND (reference sequence). The CDR3 covers 15 residues. J lost 9 bases, V lost 7 bases, and 13 bases had no gene match. The DNA for the CDR3 is TGTGCCAGTATCGCCGGGACAGGGACCTCAGGTGAGCAGTTCTTC. This encodes CASIAGTGTSGEQFF.

This clonotype has a handful of counts. The chain employs TRBV29-1 and TRBJ2-7; no firm D call. Germline lookup yields CDR1 SQVTM and CDR2 ANQGSEA. CDR3 length equals 11 residues. Deletions cut 7 bases from V and 3 bases from J, with 10 bases between. The DNA of the CDR3 is TGCAGCGCCGAACAAGACTACGAGCAGTACTTC. Residues: CSAEQDYEQYF.

The rearrangement links TRBV20-1 to TRBJ2-7, with no clear D. Germline CDR1 reads DFQATT; CDR2 reads SNEGSKA (reference sequence). The length of the CDR3 is 13 residues. V shed 4 bases and J shed 2 bases, with 12 bases lying between them. CDR3 bases: TGCAGTGCTATAATCCACTCCACCTACGAGCAGTACTTC. Translated, it gives CSAIIHSTYEQYF.

The chain uses TRBV10-3 and TRBJ1-4; D not resolved. The CDR3 is 15 residues long. Germline CDR1 is ENHRY and CDR2 is SYGVKD. The ends were cut back, 0 bases at V and 10 bases at J, with 15 bases in the middle. This chain's CDR3 is CAISESGPGSGKLFF. The CDR3 nucleotides read TGTGCCATCAGTGAGTCAGGGCCGGGGTCTGGAAAACTGTTTTTT.

In its sample, this clonotype was seen many times. The chain links TRBV7-3 to TRBJ2-5; D ambiguous. Germline V lookup: CDR1 SGHTA, CDR2 FQGTGA. The V end lost 2 bases, the J end lost 1 base, and 5 bases lay between the germline ends. This CDR3 is 13 amino acids long. CDR3 in DNA: TGTGCCAGCAGCTTAGTCCCCCAAGAGACCCAGTACTTC. It specifies CASSLVPQETQYF.

The rearrangement joins TRBV18 to TRBJ1-1; tentative D call: TRBD1 (5 bases). V lost 1 base and J lost 4, with 10 bases in between. The CDR3 covers 14 residues. The germline V gene encodes CDR1 KGHSH and CDR2 LQKENI. The CDR3 spells CASSPLRGGTEAFF. The CDR3 nucleotides are TGTGCCAGCTCACCACTTAGGGGTGGCACTGAAGCTTTCTTT. Looking up the rest from reference TRBV18 and TRBJ1-1 gives the full variable domain: NAGVMQNPRHLVRRRGQEARLRCSPMKGHSHVYWYRQLPEEGLKFMVYLQKENIIDESGMPKERFSAEFPKEGPSILRIQQVVRGDSAAYFCASSPLRGGTEAFFGQGTRLTVV.

The J gene is TRBJ2-2, the V gene TRBV7-9, with TRBD2 as a possible D gene (6 bases). V was trimmed by 1 base and J by 3 bases, leaving 9 bases between them. Germline values: CDR1 SEHNR, CDR2 FQNEAQ (reference sequence). This CDR3 is 15 amino acids long. The CDR3, as DNA: TGTGCCAGCAGCTTAGGAGGAGGGTACACCGGGGAGCTGTTTTTT. Protein: CASSLGGGYTGELFF. The full variable domain, its missing parts supplied by reference TRBV7-9 and TRBJ2-2, is DTGVSQNPRHKITKRGQNVTFRCDPISEHNRLYWYRQTLGQGPEFLTYFQNEAQLEKSRLLSDRFSAERPKGSFSTLEIQRTEQGDSAMYLCASSLGGGYTGELFFGEGSRLTVL.

The chain is built from TRBV12-3 or TRBV12-4 and TRBJ1-5; no clear D gene. Deletions cut 3 bases from V and 1 base from J, with 7 bases between. This CDR3 is built from 14 residues. The CDR3 DNA follows: TGTGCCAGCAGTTTTTTGGGCAGCAATCAGCCCCAGCATTTT. This translates into CASSFLGSNQPQHF.

The J gene is TRBJ2-3, the V gene TRBV6-4; a possible D gene is TRBD1 (6 bases). Looked up from germline, CDR1 is MRHNA and CDR2 is SNTAGT. The V and J ends lost 8 bases and 5 bases respectively, with 11 bases between them. The CDR3 contains 12 residues. CDR3 sequence: CASRSRGDTQYF. In DNA form, the CDR3 reads TGTGCCAGCCGGTCCAGGGGAGATACGCAGTATTTT.

This clonotype came up many times. This chain uses TRBV28 with TRBJ2-3; D not resolved. The CDR3 runs 12 residues. Trimming cost V 8 bases and J 0 bases, with 6 bases left between them. Germline CDR1 MDHEN, CDR2 SYDVKM. The CDR3 spells CASGASTDTQYF. CDR3 sequence (DNA): TGTGCCAGCGGAGCTAGCACAGATACGCAGTATTTT.

This chain uses TRBV5-1 with TRBJ2-1, with D possibly TRBD1 on 6 matching bases. V lost 0 bases and J lost 8, with 15 bases in between. The CDR3 sequence is 15 residues long. Germline lookup yields CDR1 SGHRS and CDR2 YFSETQ. The CDR3 loop is CASSLEGQPTHEQFF. CDR3 in DNA: TGCGCCAGCAGCTTGGAAGGACAGCCGACCCATGAGCAGTTCTTC.

This clonotype showed up many times. The chain is built from TRBV20-1 and TRBJ1-1; the D gene is possibly TRBD1 (5 bases). CDR1 is DFQATT, CDR2 SNEGSKA, per germline (reference sequence). The CDR3 has 16 residues. Trimming removed 0 bases at V and 1 base at J, with 15 bases between. CDR3 sequence: CSARDLGGVWNTEAFF. CDR3 sequence (DNA): TGCAGTGCTAGAGATCTCGGGGGGGTTTGGAACACTGAAGCTTTCTTT.

The genes are TRBV5-1 and TRBJ2-2; TRBD2 matches 7 bases. Germline assignment: CDR1 SGHRS and CDR2 YFSETQ. The CDR3 has 15 amino acids. With 4 bases clipped from V and 2 bases from J, the junction kept 5 bases outside the gene matches. CDR3 coding DNA: TGCGCCAGCAGCACAAGCGGGATTAACACCGGGGAGCTGTTTTTT. Protein product: CASSTSGINTGELFF.

The chain recombines TRBV20-1 with TRBJ1-1, with D unresolved. The CDR3 has 11 amino acids. CDR1 and CDR2 from the germline V gene are DFQATT and SNEGSKA (reference sequence). Trimming left V 5 bases short and J 0 bases short, with 4 bases between. CDR3 loop: CSASLNTEAFF. In DNA, the CDR3 is TGCAGTGCTTCCCTGAACACTGAAGCTTTCTTT.

The V call is TRBV6-5, the J call TRBJ2-4; D not certain. The CDR3 runs 16 residues. Germline V lookup: CDR1 MNHEY, CDR2 SVGAGI. The ends were cut back, 2 bases at V and 0 bases at J, with 11 bases in the middle. This CDR3 is CASSYGQILAKNIQYF. CDR3 coding DNA: TGTGCCAGCAGTTACGGGCAGATACTAGCCAAAAACATTCAGTACTTC.

This clonotype was detected ten times or more. The V gene is TRBV6-5, the J gene TRBJ1-2, with D possibly TRBD1 on 5 matching bases. CDR1 and CDR2 (germline): MNHEY, SVGAGI. V lost 2 bases to trimming and J lost 14 bases, with 12 bases between them. The CDR3 length is 11 residues. Here the CDR3 reads CASSYIGAQTF. CDR3 sequence (DNA): TGTGCCAGCAGTTACATAGGGGCGCAGACCTTC.

The rearrangement links TRBV6-5 to TRBJ1-5, with TRBD1 matching over 9 bases. V lost 7 bases, J lost 5 bases, and 3 bases stayed unmatched. The germline CDR1 and CDR2 sequences are MNHEY and SVGAGI. This CDR3 contains 13 residues. The CDR3 DNA reads TGTGCCAGCAAAAGGGACAGGGATCAGCCCCAGCATTTT. Translating gives CASKRDRDQPQHF.